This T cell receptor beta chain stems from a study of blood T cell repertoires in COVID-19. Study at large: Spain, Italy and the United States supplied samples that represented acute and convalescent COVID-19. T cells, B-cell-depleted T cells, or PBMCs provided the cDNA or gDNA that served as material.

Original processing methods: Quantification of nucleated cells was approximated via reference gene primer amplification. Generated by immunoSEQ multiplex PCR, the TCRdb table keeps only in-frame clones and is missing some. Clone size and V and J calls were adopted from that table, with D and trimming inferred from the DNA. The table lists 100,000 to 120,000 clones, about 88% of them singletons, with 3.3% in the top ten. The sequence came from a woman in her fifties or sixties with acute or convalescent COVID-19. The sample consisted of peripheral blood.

CDR3 DNA sequence: TGTGCCTGGAGTGGGGGAGGGGAAAATCAGCCCCAGCATTTT. Its translation is CAWSGGGENQPQHF. The chain links TRBV30 to TRBJ1-5, with D perhaps TRBD1 (5 bases). This CDR3 is built from 14 residues. Germline assignment: CDR1 GTSNPN and CDR2 SVGIG (reference sequence). V was clipped by 1 base and J by 4 bases, with 11 bases between them.